This TCR beta chain was recovered during a study of OX40 agonist ivuxolimab in advanced cancers. Repertoires were generated with immunoSEQ multiplex PCR, while TCRdb's copy carries only in-frame clones and drops some. This table has about 60,000 clones, roughly 83% appearing once. The CDR3 is 15 residues long. Germline V gene lookup returns CDR1 SGHRS and CDR2 YFSETQ. Trimming took off 0 bases at V and 0 bases at J, with 9 bases between the two ends. Notes on the study in general: There was clonal expansion of CD4+ and CD8+ blood T cells by week 6 at 0.1 to 3.0 mg/kg.

On this clone: Antigen: not known.

Sequencing used CD4+ or CD8+ T cells sorted from blood, obtained in a trial of the OX40 agonist ivuxolimab. This TCR derives from an adult with an advanced solid tumor such as melanoma, head and neck, liver or kidney cancer. The V gene is TRBV5-1, the J gene TRBJ2-5; D ambiguous. CDR3 nucleotides: TGCGCCAGCAGCTTGGGGGTGGATTACCAAGAGACCCAGTACTTC. This sequence encodes CASSLGVDYQETQYF.